This TCR beta chain is from a study of blood T cell repertoires in COVID-19 (dated by TCRdb to the early 2020s). A note on the overall study: Samples from collaborators originated in the United States, Italy and Spain and spanned both the acute and convalescent phases of COVID-19. The material from the prospective study consisted of cDNA or gDNA derived from T cells, B-cell-depleted T cells, or PBMCs. Deeply sampled blood TCRbeta repertoires from subjects exposed to, actively infected with, or recovered from COVID-19 were included in the dataset. The repertoires were released in a freely available public database intended as a resource for research on the immune response to SARS-CoV-2. The samples were drawn from the first 160 participants of the ongoing ImmuneRACE study and from 1,254 subjects provided by 6 global collaborators. The sample metadata nearly always contained a de-identified subject ID, COVID-19 status, age in years and sex. Where HLA class I and class II types were available, the types were taken from metadata supplied by the sample provider, not from assay-based typing.

What the study reported, not specific to this receptor: The amount of clinical and demographic metadata varied by source and participant and was provided uncurated.

At one collaborating source in Seattle, patients were enrolled during active infection and were followed longitudinally through the course of disease. Each collaborating institution followed its own protocols to collect whole blood in K2EDTA tubes. For TCRbeta analysis, collaborators shipped samples as frozen whole blood, isolated PBMCs, or DNA extracted from either of those sample types. As to this clone: The antigen this receptor binds is unknown. Nothing much larger sits one base from this clone, and base qualities are not available.

TCRbeta CDR3 regions were amplified from genomic DNA by means of the immunoSEQ Assay, a bias-controlled multiplex PCR. Per the source publication's procedure: Within the assay, amplification of reference gene primers was used to estimate how many nucleated cells each sample contained. To quantify the absolute abundance of each unique TCRbeta CDR3 rearrangement, sequence reads were collapsed and filtered. Productive Simpson clonality was computed per sample as the square root of Simpson's diversity index over productive rearrangements. TCRdb holds this immuneACCESS table with in-frame rearrangements only. Some clones are missing; in checked studies, unresolved V genes explain under half, and the rest has no known cause. D and trimming were read from the DNA, whereas the V and J calls and clone size are those reported in that table. This sample lists around 63,000 clones; approximately 84% were detected once. The biggest ten clones account for about 16% of the sample.

From the cysteine up to the phenylalanine, the CDR3 has a length of 15 residues. The only DNA kept is the CDR3, 45 bases in frame from the first base. V has 8 bases trimmed and J has 4 bases trimmed; junction bases matching no gene number 10. Reading the germline V gene (reference sequence) gives CDR1 PRHDT and CDR2 FYEKMQ. Sequenced material: peripheral blood. This sequence originates from a man aged 55 to 69 with COVID-19, enrolled during active disease. This chain joins TRBV13 to TRBJ2-3; 9 nucleotides in the junction match TRBD1. The CDR3 corresponds to CASALGTGTSDTQYF. The DNA is as follows: TGTGCCAGCGCACTCGGGACAGGGACATCAGATACGCAGTATTTT.